The following is a T cell receptor (beta chain) sequence with its context. Germline CDR1 reads MNHEY; CDR2 reads SMNVEV (reference sequence). CDR3 size: 14 residues. The V gene end was trimmed by 7 bases and the J gene end by 6 bases; junction bases not matched to a gene: 7. These data originate in a study of T cell changes during pregnancy in multiple sclerosis. The repertoire was sequenced with immunoSEQ multiplex PCR; TCRdb's copy has only in-frame clones and lacks some. The sample has some 43,000 clones, about 90% seen once. This TCR was recovered from a female donor with multiple sclerosis, enrolled in a pregnancy study. The sample consisted of CD8+ T cells from peripheral blood mononuclear cells, taken in the first trimester of pregnancy. This chain joins TRBV27 and TRBJ2-2; 8 bases are a match to TRBD2. CDR3 in DNA: TGTGCCAGCACTAGCTGGCGGGAGGCCGGGGAGCTGTTTTTT. Translation gives CASTSWREAGELFF.